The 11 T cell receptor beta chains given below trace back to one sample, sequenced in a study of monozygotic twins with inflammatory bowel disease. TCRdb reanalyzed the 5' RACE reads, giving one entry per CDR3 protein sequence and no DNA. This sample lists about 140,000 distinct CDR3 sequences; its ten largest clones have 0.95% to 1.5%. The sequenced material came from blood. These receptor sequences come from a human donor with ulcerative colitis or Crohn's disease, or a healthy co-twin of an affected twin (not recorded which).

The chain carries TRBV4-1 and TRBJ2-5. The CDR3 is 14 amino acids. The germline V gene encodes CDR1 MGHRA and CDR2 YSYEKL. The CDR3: CASSQDPDGETQYF.

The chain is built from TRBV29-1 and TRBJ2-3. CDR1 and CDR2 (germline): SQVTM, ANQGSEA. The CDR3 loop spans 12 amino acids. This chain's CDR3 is CSVSLYTDTQYF.

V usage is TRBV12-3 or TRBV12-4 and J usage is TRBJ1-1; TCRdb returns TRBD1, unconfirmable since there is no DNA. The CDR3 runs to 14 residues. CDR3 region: CASSRRTANTEAFF.

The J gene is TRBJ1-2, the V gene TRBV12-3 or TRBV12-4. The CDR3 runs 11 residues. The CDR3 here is CASSLGQDYTF.

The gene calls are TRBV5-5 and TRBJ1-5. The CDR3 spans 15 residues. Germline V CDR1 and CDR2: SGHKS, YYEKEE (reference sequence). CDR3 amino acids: CASSLSSNSNQPQHF.

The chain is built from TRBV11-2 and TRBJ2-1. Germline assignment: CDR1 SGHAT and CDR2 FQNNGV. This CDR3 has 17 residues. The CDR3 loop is CASSLQTGWSSYNEQFF.

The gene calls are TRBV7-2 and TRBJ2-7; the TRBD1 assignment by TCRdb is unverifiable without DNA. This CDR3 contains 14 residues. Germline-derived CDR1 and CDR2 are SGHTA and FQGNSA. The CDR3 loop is CASSAGQGDYEQYF. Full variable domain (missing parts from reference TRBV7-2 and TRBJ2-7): GAGVSQSPSNKVTEKGKDVELRCDPISGHTALYWYRQSLGQGLEFLIYFQGNSAPDKSGLPSDRFSAERTGGSVSTLTIQRTQQEDSAVYLCASSAGQGDYEQYFGPGTRLTVT.

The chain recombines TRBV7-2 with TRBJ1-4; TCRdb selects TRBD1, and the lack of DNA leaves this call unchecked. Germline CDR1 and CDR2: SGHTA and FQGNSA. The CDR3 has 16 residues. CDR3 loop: CASSPNEGAANEKLFF.

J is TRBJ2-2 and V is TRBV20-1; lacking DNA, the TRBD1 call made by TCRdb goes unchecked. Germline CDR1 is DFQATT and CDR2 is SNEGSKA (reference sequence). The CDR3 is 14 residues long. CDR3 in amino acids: CSAHGTDNTGELFF.

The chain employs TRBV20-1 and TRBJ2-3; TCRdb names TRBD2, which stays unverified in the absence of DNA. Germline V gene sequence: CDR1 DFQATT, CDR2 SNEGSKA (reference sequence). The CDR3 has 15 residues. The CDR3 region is CSADATGTSGRNQYF.

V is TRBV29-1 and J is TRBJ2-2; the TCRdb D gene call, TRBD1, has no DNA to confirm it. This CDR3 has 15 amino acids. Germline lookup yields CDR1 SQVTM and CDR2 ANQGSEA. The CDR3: CSVEGRASNTGELFF.